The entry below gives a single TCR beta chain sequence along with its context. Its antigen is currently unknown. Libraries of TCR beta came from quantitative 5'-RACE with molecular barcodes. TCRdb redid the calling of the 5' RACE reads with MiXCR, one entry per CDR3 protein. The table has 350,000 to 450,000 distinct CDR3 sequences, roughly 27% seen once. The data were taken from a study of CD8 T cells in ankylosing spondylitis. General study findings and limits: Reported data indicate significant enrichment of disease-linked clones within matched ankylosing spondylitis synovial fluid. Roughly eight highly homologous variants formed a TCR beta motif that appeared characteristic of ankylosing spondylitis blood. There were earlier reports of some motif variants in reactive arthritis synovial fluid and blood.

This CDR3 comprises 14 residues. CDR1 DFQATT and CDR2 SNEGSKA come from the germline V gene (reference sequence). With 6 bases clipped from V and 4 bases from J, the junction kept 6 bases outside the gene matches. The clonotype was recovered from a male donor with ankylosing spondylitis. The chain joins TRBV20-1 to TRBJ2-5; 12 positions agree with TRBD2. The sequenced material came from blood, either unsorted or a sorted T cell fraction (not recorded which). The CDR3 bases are TGCAGTGCACACCAGGGACTAGCGGGAGAGACCCAGTACTTC. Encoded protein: CSAHQGLAGETQYF.